Listed below are T cell receptor beta chains from one sample, sequenced in a study of Ad26.COV2.S vaccination and SARS-CoV-2 variants. Data came from immunoSEQ multiplex PCR; TCRdb stores just in-frame clones and leaves some out. The sample lists a few hundred thousand clones, roughly 84% seen once, with 3.4% in the top ten. This specimen was peripheral blood, taken in a trial of Ad26.COV2.S vaccine versus placebo. Receptors were obtained from a person between 18 and 65 years old who received the Ad26.COV2.S COVID-19 vaccine or a placebo. Both conserved end residues are part of each CDR3. The order of the fields is clone size, J gene, CDR3 length, D gene, V gene, CDR3 protein, CDR3 DNA. The D gene is left open where the match is weak. Only some rows state a clone size, as once, few, many or a class for expanded clones.

clone size: NA
J gene: TRBJ2-7
CDR3 length: 15
D gene: TRBD2
V gene: TRBV5-1
CDR3 protein: CASSFGRGGSYEQYF
CDR3 DNA: TGCGCCAGCAGCTTCGGGCGGGGGGGCTCCTACGAGCAGTACTTC

clone size: NA
J gene: TRBJ1-1
CDR3 length: 12
D gene: NA
V gene: TRBV7-8
CDR3 protein: CASSLRGPNPFF
CDR3 DNA: TGTGCCAGCAGCCTCAGGGGTCCCAACCCTTTCTTT

clone size: few
J gene: TRBJ1-1
CDR3 length: 13
D gene: NA
V gene: TRBV11-3
CDR3 protein: CASSFHRNTEAFF
CDR3 DNA: TGTGCCAGCAGCTTCCACAGGAACACTGAAGCTTTCTTT

clone size: NA
J gene: TRBJ1-5
CDR3 length: 14
D gene: TRBD1
V gene: TRBV9
CDR3 protein: CASGTGDYNQPQHF
CDR3 DNA: TGTGCCAGCGGGACAGGGGATTACAATCAGCCCCAGCATTTT

clone size: NA
J gene: TRBJ1-4
CDR3 length: 14
D gene: TRBD1
V gene: TRBV3-1/TRBV3-2
CDR3 protein: CASSRGTGVEKLFF
CDR3 DNA: TGTGCCAGCAGCCGAGGGACAGGGGTAGAAAAACTGTTTTTT

clone size: once
J gene: TRBJ2-1
CDR3 length: 13
D gene: NA
V gene: TRBV7-2
CDR3 protein: CASSTLRINEQFF
CDR3 DNA: TGTGCCAGCAGCACACTAAGGATTAATGAGCAGTTCTTC

clone size: NA
J gene: TRBJ2-7
CDR3 length: 14
D gene: NA
V gene: TRBV5-4
CDR3 protein: CASSLEDRPYEQYF
CDR3 DNA: TGTGCCAGCAGCTTGGAGGACCGTCCCTACGAGCAGTACTTC

clone size: NA
J gene: TRBJ2-7
CDR3 length: 14
D gene: TRBD1
V gene: TRBV27
CDR3 protein: CASSSTGISYEQYF
CDR3 DNA: TGTGCCAGCAGTTCGACAGGGATATCCTACGAGCAGTACTTC

clone size: few
J gene: TRBJ1-6
CDR3 length: 15
D gene: TRBD1
V gene: TRBV2
CDR3 protein: CASSGGQGGISPLHF
CDR3 DNA: TGTGCCAGCAGTGGGGGACAGGGGGGGATTTCACCCCTCCACTTT

clone size: NA
J gene: TRBJ1-2
CDR3 length: 17
D gene: NA
V gene: TRBV4-2
CDR3 protein: CASSRQTGPDNPIGYTF
CDR3 DNA: TGTGCCAGCAGCCGCCAAACCGGGCCCGACAACCCCATCGGCTACACCTTC

clone size: NA
J gene: TRBJ2-1
CDR3 length: 17
D gene: NA
V gene: TRBV18
CDR3 protein: CASSRTRGLDVNNEQFF
CDR3 DNA: TGTGCCAGCTCACGGACGCGCGGCCTTGACGTCAATAATGAGCAGTTCTTC

clone size: NA
J gene: TRBJ1-6
CDR3 length: 16
D gene: TRBD1
V gene: TRBV6-1
CDR3 protein: CASSELHDRVGSPLHF
CDR3 DNA: TGTGCCAGCAGTGAACTTCATGACAGGGTGGGATCACCCCTCCACTTT

clone size: NA
J gene: TRBJ1-1
CDR3 length: 14
D gene: TRBD1
V gene: TRBV5-4
CDR3 protein: CASSPRGPSTEAFF
CDR3 DNA: TGTGCCAGCAGCCCGAGGGGGCCGAGCACTGAAGCTTTCTTT

clone size: NA
J gene: TRBJ2-7
CDR3 length: 13
D gene: NA
V gene: TRBV5-1
CDR3 protein: CASSLATSPEQYF
CDR3 DNA: TGCGCCAGCAGCTTGGCCACTAGCCCCGAGCAGTACTTC

clone size: once
J gene: TRBJ2-1
CDR3 length: 15
D gene: TRBD1
V gene: TRBV5-5
CDR3 protein: CASRGEPGQGSEQFF
CDR3 DNA: TGTGCCAGCAGGGGGGAACCGGGACAGGGCAGTGAGCAGTTCTTC

clone size: NA
J gene: TRBJ2-1
CDR3 length: 17
D gene: TRBD2
V gene: TRBV6-1
CDR3 protein: CASSEAPAIAGYNEQFF
CDR3 DNA: TGTGCCAGCAGTGAAGCACCTGCGATAGCGGGCTACAATGAGCAGTTCTTC

clone size: NA
J gene: TRBJ2-7
CDR3 length: 14
D gene: TRBD2
V gene: TRBV4-1
CDR3 protein: CASSHLAGGYEQYF
CDR3 DNA: TGCGCCAGCAGCCACCTAGCGGGGGGTTACGAGCAGTACTTC

clone size: NA
J gene: TRBJ2-7
CDR3 length: 14
D gene: NA
V gene: TRBV6-2/TRBV6-3
CDR3 protein: CASSPRGASYEQYF
CDR3 DNA: TGTGCCAGCAGCCCAAGGGGGGCCTCCTACGAGCAGTACTTC

clone size: NA
J gene: TRBJ1-5
CDR3 length: 15
D gene: TRBD1
V gene: TRBV6-1
CDR3 protein: CASNWDSFSNQPQHF
CDR3 DNA: TGTGCCAGCAACTGGGACAGTTTTAGCAATCAGCCCCAGCATTTT

clone size: NA
J gene: TRBJ1-3
CDR3 length: 16
D gene: NA
V gene: TRBV15
CDR3 protein: CATSRDRGLSGNTIYF
CDR3 DNA: TGTGCCACCAGCAGAGATCGTGGCCTCTCTGGAAACACCATATATTTT

clone size: NA
J gene: TRBJ2-1
CDR3 length: 13
D gene: NA
V gene: TRBV4-2
CDR3 protein: CASSQDRVNEQFF
CDR3 DNA: TGTGCCAGCAGCCAAGATCGGGTGAATGAGCAGTTCTTC

clone size: NA
J gene: TRBJ2-2
CDR3 length: 16
D gene: NA
V gene: TRBV4-2
CDR3 protein: CASSQDVGGYTGELFF
CDR3 DNA: TGTGCCAGCAGCCAAGACGTCGGCGGATACACCGGGGAGCTGTTTTTT

clone size: NA
J gene: TRBJ2-1
CDR3 length: 13
D gene: TRBD1
V gene: TRBV27
CDR3 protein: CASSETGYNEQFF
CDR3 DNA: TGTGCCAGCAGTGAGACAGGGTACAATGAGCAGTTCTTC

clone size: NA
J gene: TRBJ1-2
CDR3 length: 14
D gene: TRBD1
V gene: TRBV6-5
CDR3 protein: CASKMDRVGYGYTF
CDR3 DNA: TGTGCCAGCAAGATGGACAGGGTGGGCTATGGCTACACCTTC

clone size: NA
J gene: TRBJ2-2
CDR3 length: 16
D gene: TRBD1
V gene: TRBV25-1
CDR3 protein: CASSKRDRGRTGELFF
CDR3 DNA: TGTGCCAGCAGCAAACGGGACAGGGGACGGACCGGGGAGCTGTTTTTT

clone size: NA
J gene: TRBJ2-7
CDR3 length: 14
D gene: TRBD2
V gene: TRBV6-5
CDR3 protein: CASSWTSGGYEQYF
CDR3 DNA: TGTGCCAGCAGTTGGACTAGCGGGGGGTACGAGCAGTACTTC

clone size: NA
J gene: TRBJ1-2
CDR3 length: 14
D gene: TRBD1
V gene: TRBV5-1
CDR3 protein: CASSTGQGEGGYTF
CDR3 DNA: TGCGCCAGCAGCACGGGACAGGGGGAAGGAGGCTACACCTTC

clone size: NA
J gene: TRBJ2-3
CDR3 length: 20
D gene: NA
V gene: TRBV9
CDR3 protein: CASSVLRGATLKNTPDTQYF
CDR3 DNA: TGTGCCAGCAGCGTCCTGAGGGGGGCCACCTTAAAGAACACGCCAGATACGCAGTATTTT

clone size: NA
J gene: TRBJ2-5
CDR3 length: 15
D gene: NA
V gene: TRBV3-1/TRBV3-2
CDR3 protein: CASSRTIEDQETQYF
CDR3 DNA: TGTGCCAGCAGCCGGACAATAGAGGACCAAGAGACCCAGTACTTC

clone size: NA
J gene: TRBJ1-3
CDR3 length: 17
D gene: TRBD1
V gene: TRBV11-2
CDR3 protein: CASSLSPRRGVGNTIYF
CDR3 DNA: TGTGCCAGCAGCTTAAGCCCTCGCAGGGGGGTAGGAAACACCATATATTTT

clone size: NA
J gene: TRBJ2-7
CDR3 length: 12
D gene: NA
V gene: TRBV5-4
CDR3 protein: CASSQGTSEQYF
CDR3 DNA: TGTGCCAGCAGCCAAGGGACCAGCGAGCAGTACTTC

clone size: NA
J gene: TRBJ1-4
CDR3 length: 15
D gene: NA
V gene: TRBV6-5
CDR3 protein: CASSTHGGTNEKLFF
CDR3 DNA: TGTGCCAGCAGTACCCATGGGGGTACTAATGAAAAACTGTTTTTT

clone size: NA
J gene: TRBJ1-3
CDR3 length: 17
D gene: NA
V gene: TRBV5-1
CDR3 protein: CASSLAAGQSSGNTIYF
CDR3 DNA: TGCGCCAGCAGCTTGGCCGCGGGACAATCCTCTGGAAACACCATATATTTT

clone size: NA
J gene: TRBJ1-1
CDR3 length: 14
D gene: NA
V gene: TRBV4-1
CDR3 protein: CASSQDSTREEAFF
CDR3 DNA: TGCGCCAGCAGCCAAGACTCTACGAGGGAGGAAGCTTTCTTT

clone size: NA
J gene: TRBJ1-1
CDR3 length: 13
D gene: NA
V gene: TRBV29-1
CDR3 protein: CSARGLMNTEAFF
CDR3 DNA: TGCAGCGCTAGAGGACTGATGAACACTGAAGCTTTCTTT

clone size: NA
J gene: TRBJ1-6
CDR3 length: 17
D gene: TRBD1
V gene: TRBV9
CDR3 protein: CASSATGGTGGNSPLHF
CDR3 DNA: TGTGCCAGCAGCGCCACCGGGGGGACAGGGGGAAATTCACCCCTCCACTTT

clone size: NA
J gene: TRBJ1-2
CDR3 length: 14
D gene: NA
V gene: TRBV5-6
CDR3 protein: CASSRPGVNYGYTF
CDR3 DNA: TGTGCCAGCAGCCGACCGGGGGTTAACTATGGCTACACCTTC

clone size: NA
J gene: TRBJ2-1
CDR3 length: 15
D gene: NA
V gene: TRBV7-3
CDR3 protein: CASSSSGTLHNEQFF
CDR3 DNA: TGTGCCAGCAGCTCCTCCGGGACTCTCCACAATGAGCAGTTCTTC

clone size: once
J gene: TRBJ2-1
CDR3 length: 14
D gene: TRBD2
V gene: TRBV7-2
CDR3 protein: CASSGTSGGNEQFF
CDR3 DNA: TGTGCCAGCAGCGGGACTAGCGGGGGAAATGAGCAGTTCTTC

clone size: NA
J gene: TRBJ1-5
CDR3 length: 15
D gene: TRBD1
V gene: TRBV19
CDR3 protein: CASRPRQGGNQPQHF
CDR3 DNA: TGTGCCAGTAGACCGCGACAGGGGGGGAATCAGCCCCAGCATTTT

clone size: NA
J gene: TRBJ1-6
CDR3 length: 18
D gene: NA
V gene: TRBV6-6
CDR3 protein: CASSPVRQESSYNSPLHF
CDR3 DNA: TGTGCCAGCAGTCCGGTTCGGCAGGAAAGCTCCTATAATTCACCCCTCCACTTT

clone size: NA
J gene: TRBJ1-4
CDR3 length: 17
D gene: NA
V gene: TRBV9
CDR3 protein: CASSAGQAWDLGEKLFF
CDR3 DNA: TGTGCCAGCAGCGCTGGTCAGGCGTGGGACCTAGGTGAAAAACTGTTTTTT

clone size: NA
J gene: TRBJ2-2
CDR3 length: 18
D gene: TRBD1
V gene: TRBV9
CDR3 protein: CASSVAVRGQPNTGELFF
CDR3 DNA: TGTGCCAGCAGCGTAGCGGTTAGGGGACAGCCGAACACCGGGGAGCTGTTTTTT